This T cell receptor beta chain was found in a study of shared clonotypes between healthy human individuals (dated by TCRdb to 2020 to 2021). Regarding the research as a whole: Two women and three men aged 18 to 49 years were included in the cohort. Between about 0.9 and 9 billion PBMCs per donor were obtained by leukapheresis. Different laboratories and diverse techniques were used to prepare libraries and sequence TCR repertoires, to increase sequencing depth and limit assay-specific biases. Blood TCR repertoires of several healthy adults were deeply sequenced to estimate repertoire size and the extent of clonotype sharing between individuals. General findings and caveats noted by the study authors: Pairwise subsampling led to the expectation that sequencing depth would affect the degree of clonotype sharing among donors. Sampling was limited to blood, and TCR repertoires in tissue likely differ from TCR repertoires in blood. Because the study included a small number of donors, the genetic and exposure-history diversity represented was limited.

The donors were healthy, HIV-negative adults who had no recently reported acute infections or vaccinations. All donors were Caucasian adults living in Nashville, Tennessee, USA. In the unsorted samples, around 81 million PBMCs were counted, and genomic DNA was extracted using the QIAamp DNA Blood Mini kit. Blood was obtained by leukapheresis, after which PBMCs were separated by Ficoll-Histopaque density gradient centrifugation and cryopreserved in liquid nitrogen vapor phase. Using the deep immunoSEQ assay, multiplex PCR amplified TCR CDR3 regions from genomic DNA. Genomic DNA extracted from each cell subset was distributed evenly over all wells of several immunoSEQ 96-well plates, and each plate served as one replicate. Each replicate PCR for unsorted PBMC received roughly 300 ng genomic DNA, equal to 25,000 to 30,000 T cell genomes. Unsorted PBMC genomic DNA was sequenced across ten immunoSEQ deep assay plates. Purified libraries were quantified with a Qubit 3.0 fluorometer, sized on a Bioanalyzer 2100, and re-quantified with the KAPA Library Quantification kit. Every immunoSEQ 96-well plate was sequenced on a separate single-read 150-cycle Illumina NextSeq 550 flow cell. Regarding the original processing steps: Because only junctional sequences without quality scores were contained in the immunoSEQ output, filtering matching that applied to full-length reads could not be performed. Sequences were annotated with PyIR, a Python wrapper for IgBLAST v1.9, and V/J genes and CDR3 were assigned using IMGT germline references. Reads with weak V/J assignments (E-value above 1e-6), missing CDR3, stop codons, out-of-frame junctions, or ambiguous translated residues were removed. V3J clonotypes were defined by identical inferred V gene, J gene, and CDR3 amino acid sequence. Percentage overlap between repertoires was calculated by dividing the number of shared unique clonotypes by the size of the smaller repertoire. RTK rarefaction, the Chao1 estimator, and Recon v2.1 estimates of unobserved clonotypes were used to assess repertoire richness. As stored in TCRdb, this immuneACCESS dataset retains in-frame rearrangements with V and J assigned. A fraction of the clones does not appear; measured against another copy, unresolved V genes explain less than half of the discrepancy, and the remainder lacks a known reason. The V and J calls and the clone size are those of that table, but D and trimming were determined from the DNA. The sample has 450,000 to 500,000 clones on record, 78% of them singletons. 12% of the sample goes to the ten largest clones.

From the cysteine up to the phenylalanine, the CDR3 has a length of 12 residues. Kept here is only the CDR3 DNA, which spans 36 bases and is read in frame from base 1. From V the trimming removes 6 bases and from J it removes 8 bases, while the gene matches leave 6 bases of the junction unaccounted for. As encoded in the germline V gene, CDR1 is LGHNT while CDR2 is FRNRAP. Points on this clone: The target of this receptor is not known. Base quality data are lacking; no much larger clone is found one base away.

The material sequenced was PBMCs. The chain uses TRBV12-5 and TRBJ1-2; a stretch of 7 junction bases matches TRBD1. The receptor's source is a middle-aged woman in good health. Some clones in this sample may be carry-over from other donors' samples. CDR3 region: CASGPYRGGYTF. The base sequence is TGTGCTAGTGGACCATACAGGGGCGGCTACACCTTC. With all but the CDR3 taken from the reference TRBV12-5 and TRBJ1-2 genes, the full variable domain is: DARVTQTPRHKVTEMGQEVTMRCQPILGHNTVFWYRQTMMQGLELLAYFRNRAPLDDSGMPKDRFSAEMPDATLATLKIQPSEPRDSAVYFCASGPYRGGYTFGSGTRLTVV.